Listed below are T cell receptor beta chains from one sample, sequenced in a study of graft-versus-host responses after intestinal transplantation. Measured with immunoSEQ multiplex PCR; TCRdb has only the in-frame clones, and not every one. Of under 15,000 clones in the sample, around a third are singletons; the top ten hold roughly 2.2%. Sequenced here: alloreactive CD8+ T cells from a mixed lymphocyte reaction culture, sampled before intestinal transplant. All receptors come from a human patient who received an intestinal transplant. Both conserved end residues are part of each CDR3. The order of the fields is J gene, clone size, D gene, V gene, CDR3 length, CDR3 protein, CDR3 DNA. D genes are given only for firm matches. Not all rows give a size; the values are once, few, many and, for expanded clones, a class.

TRBJ2-1 - - TRBV29-1 13 CSVEVSSYNEQFF TGCAGCGTTGAAGTCAGTTCCTACAATGAGCAGTTCTTC
TRBJ1-2 - TRBD1 TRBV11-2 15 CASSLGTGGDYGYTF TGTGCCAGCAGCTTAGGGACAGGGGGCGACTATGGCTACACCTTC
TRBJ1-1 - TRBD1 TRBV5-1 14 CASSVGQGDTEAFF TGCGCCAGCAGCGTGGGACAGGGGGACACTGAAGCTTTCTTT
TRBJ2-7 - TRBD1 TRBV7-8 15 CASSLGGTGGYEQYF TGTGCCAGCAGCTTAGGTGGGACAGGGGGCTACGAGCAGTACTTC
TRBJ1-4 once - TRBV7-9 15 CASSLILFGDEKLFF TGTGCCAGCAGCTTAATTTTATTCGGGGATGAAAAACTGTTTTTT
TRBJ2-5 - - TRBV2 14 CASSKGQTQETQYF TGTGCCAGCAGTAAAGGACAGACCCAAGAGACCCAGTACTTC
TRBJ2-7 - - TRBV6-9 13 CASSARLPYEQYF TGTGCCAGCAGTGCCAGGCTTCCCTACGAGCAGTACTTC
TRBJ2-1 medium-sized - TRBV7-9 14 CASSPLGFTNVQFF TGTGCCAGCAGCCCGCTCGGGTTCACTAATGTGCAGTTCTTC
TRBJ1-4 - - TRBV19 16 CASSIRSPSLNEKLFF TGTGCCAGTAGTATAAGGTCGCCGTCGCTAAATGAAAAACTGTTTTTT
TRBJ2-3 few TRBD2 TRBV13 17 CASSLASGGTNTDTQYF TGTGCCAGCAGCTTAGCTAGCGGGGGGACCAACACAGATACGCAGTATTTT
TRBJ1-3 medium-sized - TRBV7-6 13 CASSLAEGNTIYF TGTGCCAGCAGCTTAGCGGAAGGAAACACCATATATTTT
TRBJ2-3 - - TRBV7-6 14 CASSLDRQADTQYF TGTGCCAGCAGCTTAGACAGGCAGGCAGATACGCAGTATTTT
TRBJ2-6 few - TRBV14 17 CASAKTDGPLTANVLTF TGTGCCAGCGCTAAAACCGACGGCCCATTGACCGCCAACGTCCTGACTTTC
TRBJ2-1 - - TRBV27 12 CASSFGGSQQFF TGTGCCAGCAGTTTCGGAGGATCGCAGCAGTTCTTC
TRBJ2-7 - TRBD1 TRBV30 13 CASKGDRGCEQYF TGTGCCTCTAAGGGGGACAGGGGTTGCGAGCAGTACTTC
TRBJ1-2 - - TRBV6-5 12 CASSYGVGGYTF TGTGCCAGCAGTTACGGGGTGGGTGGCTACACCTTC
TRBJ1-1 - - TRBV13 14 CASSLDPDDTEAFF TGTGCCAGCAGCTTAGACCCCGACGACACTGAAGCTTTCTTT
TRBJ1-6 medium-sized TRBD1 TRBV27 16 CASSLFVTGVNKSLHF TGTGCCAGCAGTTTGTTCGTGACAGGGGTAAATAAATCCCTCCACTTT
TRBJ1-2 medium-sized TRBD1 TRBV5-6 14 CASRDRVANYGYTF TGTGCCAGCAGGGACAGGGTCGCTAACTATGGCTACACCTTC
TRBJ2-1 - - TRBV7-6 13 CASSLVVWAGQFF TGTGCCAGCAGCTTAGTGGTTTGGGCAGGGCAGTTCTTC
TRBJ2-2 medium-sized - TRBV4-1 13 CASSQVIAGELFF TGCGCCAGCAGCCAAGTAATCGCCGGGGAGCTGTTTTTT
TRBJ2-7 medium-sized - TRBV7-9 12 CASSFPMGEQYF TGTGCCAGCAGCTTCCCCATGGGCGAGCAGTACTTC
TRBJ2-5 - - TRBV7-2 15 CASSLGGARRATQYF TGTGCCAGCAGCTTAGGGGGGGCTAGGAGGGCGACCCAGTACTTC
TRBJ2-5 - TRBD2 TRBV5-4 15 CASSAPGTNEETQYF TGTGCCAGCAGCGCGCCAGGGACTAACGAAGAGACCCAGTACTTC
TRBJ1-1 few - TRBV4-1 15 CASSQAAGVNTEAFF TGCGCCAGCAGCCAAGCGGCAGGGGTGAACACTGAAGCTTTCTTT
TRBJ2-3 few - TRBV19 13 CASNRASTDTQYF TGTGCCAGCAACAGAGCTAGCACAGATACGCAGTATTTT
TRBJ2-1 few - TRBV30 12 CAWSDQGNEQFF TGTGCCTGGAGTGATCAGGGCAACGAGCAGTTCTTC
TRBJ1-2 few - TRBV4-1 15 CASSRDRFGDPSYTF TGCGCCAGCAGCCGAGACAGGTTTGGGGACCCATCCTACACCTTC